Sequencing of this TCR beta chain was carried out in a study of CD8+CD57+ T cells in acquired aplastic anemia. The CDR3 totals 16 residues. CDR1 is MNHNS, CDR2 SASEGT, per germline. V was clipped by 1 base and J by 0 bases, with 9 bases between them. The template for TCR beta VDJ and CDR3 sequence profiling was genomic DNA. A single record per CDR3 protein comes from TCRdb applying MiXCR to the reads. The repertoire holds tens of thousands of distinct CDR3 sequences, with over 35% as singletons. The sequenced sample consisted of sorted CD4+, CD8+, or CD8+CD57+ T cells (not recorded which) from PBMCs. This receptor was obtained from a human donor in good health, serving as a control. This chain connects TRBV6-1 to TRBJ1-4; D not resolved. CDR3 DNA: TGTGCCAGCAGTGAAGGGTTAGTGCCAACTAATGAAAAACTGTTTTTT. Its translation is CASSEGLVPTNEKLFF.